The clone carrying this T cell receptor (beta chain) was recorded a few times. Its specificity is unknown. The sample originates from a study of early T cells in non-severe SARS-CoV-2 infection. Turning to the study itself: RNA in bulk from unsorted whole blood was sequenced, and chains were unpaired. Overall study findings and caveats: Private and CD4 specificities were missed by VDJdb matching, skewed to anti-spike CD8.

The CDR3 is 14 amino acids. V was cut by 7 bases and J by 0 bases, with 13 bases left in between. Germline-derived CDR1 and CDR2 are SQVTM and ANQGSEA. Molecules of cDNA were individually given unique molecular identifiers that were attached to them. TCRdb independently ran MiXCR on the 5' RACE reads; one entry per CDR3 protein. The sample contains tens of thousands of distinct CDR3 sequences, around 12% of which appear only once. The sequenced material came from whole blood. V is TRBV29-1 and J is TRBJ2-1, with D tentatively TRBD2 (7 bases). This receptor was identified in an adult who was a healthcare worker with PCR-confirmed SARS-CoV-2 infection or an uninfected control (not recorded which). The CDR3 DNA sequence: TGCAGCGGCTCGGGGGGCGACTCCTACAATGAGCAGTTCTTC. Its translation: CSGSGGDSYNEQFF.